The subject of this entry is one TCR beta chain. Authors' methods: Nucleated cell number was recorded as an estimate derived from reference gene primer amplification. Here immunoSEQ multiplex PCR was the method, and the copy in TCRdb shows in-frame clones only, minus some. V and J calls and clone size are copied from that table; D and trimming were computed from the DNA. The sample has about 70,000 clones, approximately 82% seen once. This CDR3 comprises 18 residues. The germline gives CDR1 LGHNA, CDR2 YNFKEQ. V dropped 0 bases and J dropped 3 bases, with 18 bases sitting between them. The record originates from a study of blood T cell repertoires in COVID-19. Study background: Both acute and convalescent COVID-19 samples were obtained from the United States, Italy and Spain.

The chain carries TRBV4-2 and TRBJ2-4, with D perhaps TRBD2 (7 bases). The sample consisted of peripheral blood. The sequence was collected from a woman of 80 years or more with acute or convalescent COVID-19. CDR3 residues: CASSQEGGGGPDKNIQYF. The CDR3 coding sequence is TGTGCCAGCAGCCAAGAAGGGGGAGGGGGGCCTGACAAAAACATTCAGTACTTC.